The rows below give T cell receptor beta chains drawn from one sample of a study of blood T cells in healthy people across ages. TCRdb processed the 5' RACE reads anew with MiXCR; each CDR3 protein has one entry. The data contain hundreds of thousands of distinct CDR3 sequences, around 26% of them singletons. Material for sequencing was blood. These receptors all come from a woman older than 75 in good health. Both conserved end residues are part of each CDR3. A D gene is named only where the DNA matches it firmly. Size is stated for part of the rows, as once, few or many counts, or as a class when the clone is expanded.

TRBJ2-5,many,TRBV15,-,TGTGCCACCAGCAGAGATCAAGGTTCGGAGACCCAGTACTTC,CATSRDQGSETQYF
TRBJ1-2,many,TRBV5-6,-,TGTGCCAGCAGCCCTCCGGGTTTCAACTATGGCTACACCTTC,CASSPPGFNYGYTF
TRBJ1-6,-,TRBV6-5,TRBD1,TGTGCCAGCAGTTACGAGGGGGCCTTTCTAGGATCACCCCTCCACTTT,CASSYEGAFLGSPLHF
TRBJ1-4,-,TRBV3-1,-,TGTGCCAGCAGTTTCCAGGATGGGGGTGAACAACTGTTTTTT,CASSFQDGGEQLFF
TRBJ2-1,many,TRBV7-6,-,TGTGCCAGCAGCTACAGGGCCAGCTCCTACAATGAGCAGTTCTTC,CASSYRASSYNEQFF
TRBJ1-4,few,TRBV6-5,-,TGTGCCAGCACTGTTTCAGGGGCTTTTGCTAATGAAAAACTGTTTTTT,CASTVSGAFANEKLFF
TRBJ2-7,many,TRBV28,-,TGTGCCAGCAGTACAGGGGGGGCTCCCTACGAGCAGTACTTC,CASSTGGAPYEQYF
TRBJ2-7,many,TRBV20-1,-,TGCAGTGCTAGAGGACGTGCAGGGTACGAGCAGTACTTC,CSARGRAGYEQYF
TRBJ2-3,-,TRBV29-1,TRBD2,TGCAGCGTTGGACTAGCTTTAACAGATACGCAGTATTTT,CSVGLALTDTQYF
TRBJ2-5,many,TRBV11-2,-,TGTGCCAGCAGCTTATTGTCAGGGAGGGAGACCCAGTACTTC,CASSLLSGRETQYF
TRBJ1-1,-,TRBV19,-,TGTGCCAGTAGTAGTCGGAGGCGAGAGATGAACACTGAAGCTTTCTTT,CASSSRRREMNTEAFF
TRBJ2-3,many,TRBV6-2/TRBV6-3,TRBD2,TGTGCCAGCAGTTACGGTACTAGCGGTAGCACAGATACGCAGTATTTT,CASSYGTSGSTDTQYF
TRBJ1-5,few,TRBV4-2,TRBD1,TGTGCCAGCAGCCAGGCTCCCTGGGGACAGGGAACGAATCAGCCCCAGCATTTT,CASSQAPWGQGTNQPQHF